Below are 21 T cell receptor beta chains sequenced from a single sample in a study of beta chain features in type 1 diabetes. Expressed TCRB transcripts got sequenced, as all isolated RNA was reverse transcribed. This table comes from immunoSEQ multiplex PCR, and its TCRdb copy is limited to in-frame clones, with some not included. This table has fewer than 400,000 clones, less than 9.5% appearing once. The sequencing input was central memory CD4+ T cells from blood. The source is a woman aged 18-29 years in good health.

The chain has TRBV10-3 and TRBJ2-5; the match to TRBD1 covers 8 bases. The CDR3 length is 14 residues. With V trimmed by 3 bases and J by 6 bases, 6 bases remained unmatched. The germline V gene encodes CDR1 ENHRY and CDR2 SYGVKD. The CDR3 reads CAISDSGGPKTQYF. As DNA, the CDR3 is TGTGCCATCAGTGACTCAGGGGGCCCGAAGACCCAGTACTTC.

The CDR3 is CASSVGPLYEQYF. The CDR3 DNA reads TGTGCCAGCAGCGTAGGGCCCCTCTACGAGCAGTACTTC. The chain uses TRBV9 and TRBJ2-7; no clear D. Germline CDR1 is SGDLS and CDR2 is YYNGEE. V lost 0 bases to trimming and J lost 3 bases, with 7 bases between them. The CDR3 is 13 amino acids.

This clone was observed a handful of times. The gene calls are TRBV6-5 and TRBJ2-2; 7 bases map to TRBD1. Germline trimming cut 6 bases from V and 4 bases from J; bases unmatched to any gene: 8. In germline, CDR1 is MNHEY, CDR2 SVGAGI. CDR3 length: 15 amino acids. This CDR3 is CASRNQDRPTGELFF. DNA for the CDR3: TGTGCCAGCAGGAATCAGGACAGGCCCACCGGGGAGCTGTTTTTT.

This clone was seen a few times. The rearrangement uses TRBV9 and TRBJ2-7; either TRBD1 or TRBD2 may supply D (5 bases each). The V gene lost 0 bases and the J gene lost 2 bases, with 15 bases spanning the gap. Germline V gene data show CDR1 as SGDLS and CDR2 as YYNGEE. The CDR3 contains 16 residues. CDR3 nucleotides: TGTGCCAGCAGCGTAGGCTACGGGACGGGGACCTACGAGCAGTACTTC. It is translated as CASSVGYGTGTYEQYF. The entire variable domain, with the rest obtained from reference TRBV9 and TRBJ2-7, is as follows: DSGVTQTPKHLITATGQRVTLRCSPRSGDLSVYWYQQSLDQGLQFLIQYYNGEERAKGNILERFSAQQFPDLHSELNLSSLELGDSALYFCASSVGYGTGTYEQYFGPGTRLTVT.

The chain links TRBV4-3 to TRBJ2-3; D gene unclear. V lost 0 bases to trimming and J lost 2 bases, with 9 bases between them. This CDR3 spans 15 amino acids. Germline V gene lookup returns CDR1 LGHNA and CDR2 YSLEER. DNA of the CDR3: TGCGCCAGCAGCCAAGATCCGAGATTCACAGATACGCAGTATTTT. The encoded protein is CASSQDPRFTDTQYF.

This clone showed up just a few times. This chain connects TRBV6-5 to TRBJ2-1, with TRBD2 matching 8 bases. The trim removed 3 bases at V and 1 base at J, leaving 5 bases unmatched. The CDR3 is 16 residues long. Germline CDR1 and CDR2: MNHEY and SVGAGI. Written as DNA, the CDR3 is TGTGCCAGCAGTTATTTTGCGGGAGGATCCTACAATGAGCAGTTCTTC. This gives the protein CASSYFAGGSYNEQFF.

Only a few counts were recorded for this clone. The chain couples TRBV18 to TRBJ1-3, with D possibly being TRBD1 (5 bases). The CDR3 extends over 16 amino acids. V gave up 6 bases and J gave up 0 bases, with 15 bases separating them. Germline CDR1 and CDR2: KGHSH and LQKENI. CDR3 amino acids: CASSPPGLSSGNTIYF. As DNA, the CDR3 is TGTGCCAGCTCGCCTCCGGGACTTTCCTCTGGAAACACCATATATTTT.

A few counts support this clone. The chain employs TRBV9 and TRBJ2-3; TRBD2 might be the D (6 bases). Germline V CDR1 and CDR2: SGDLS, YYNGEE. Deletions cut 0 bases from V and 2 bases from J, with 22 bases between. The CDR3 has 19 amino acids. CDR3 nucleotides: TGTGCCAGCAGCGTAGCTAGTGGGGGAGGACTTCGACACACAGATACGCAGTATTTT. Its protein is CASSVASGGGLRHTDTQYF.

This chain uses TRBV9 with TRBJ2-7; tentatively, D is TRBD1 (5 bases). Trimming removed 0 bases at V and 2 bases at J, with 24 bases between. From germline, CDR1 is SGDLS and CDR2 YYNGEE. The CDR3 covers 19 residues. CDR3 residues: CASSVVPASTSRATYEQYF. The CDR3 DNA reads TGTGCCAGCAGCGTAGTTCCGGCGTCAACGAGCAGGGCCACCTACGAGCAGTACTTC.

This clone was observed at least ten times. The chain couples TRBV6-1 to TRBJ2-1; no reliable D call. CDR3 size: 14 residues. The V and J ends lost 8 bases and 7 bases respectively, with 18 bases between them. From germline, CDR1 is MNHNS and CDR2 SASEGT. CDR3 residues: CASPTVWLPNEQFF. CDR3 DNA sequence: TGTGCCAGCCCCACTGTATGGCTACCTAATGAGCAGTTCTTC.

This clone turned up a few times. The V and J genes are TRBV12-5 and TRBJ2-4; D may be TRBD1 (6 bases). Trimming took off 5 bases at V and 3 bases at J, with 11 bases between the two ends. CDR1 is LGHNT, CDR2 FRNRAP, per germline. The CDR3 is 14 residues long. The CDR3 DNA is TGTGCTAGTGGTCCCCGGGACATCAAAAACATTCAGTACTTC. Residues: CASGPRDIKNIQYF.

The chain links TRBV27 to TRBJ2-7, with a possible D match to TRBD2 (6 bases). This CDR3 has 14 amino acids. The V gene's germline CDR1 is MNHEY and CDR2 SMNVEV (reference sequence). The V end was cut by 5 bases, the J end by 0 bases, with 11 bases between. The CDR3 nucleotides read TGTGCCAGCAGTCCTAGCGAAAGCTCCTACGAGCAGTACTTC. Translating it yields CASSPSESSYEQYF.

This clone was counted at least ten times. Other DNA sequences in the same sample also yield this CDR3. The chain joins TRBV14 to TRBJ2-7; the D gene is possibly TRBD2 (5 bases). The CDR3 length is 12 residues. The V end lost 2 bases, the J end lost 3 bases, and 5 bases lay between the germline ends. CDR1 is SGHDN and CDR2 is FVKESK in the germline V gene. CDR3 sequence: CASSQSGYEQYF. The CDR3 DNA is TGTGCCAGCAGCCAAAGCGGCTACGAGCAGTACTTC.

The gene calls are TRBV7-2 and TRBJ1-2, with 7 bases aligning to TRBD1. The CDR3 is made up of 14 amino acids. Germline-derived CDR1 and CDR2 are SGHTA and FQGNSA. V gave up 5 bases and J gave up 2 bases; unmatched junction bases: 5. DNA for the CDR3: TGTGCCAGCAGCGTTGGACAGGCGAACTATGGCTACACCTTC. Translation gives CASSVGQANYGYTF.

In this sample, this clone turned up a few times. The chain joins TRBV5-6 to TRBJ2-1; the match to TRBD2 covers 11 bases. The CDR3 consists of 15 residues. V lost 7 bases to trimming and J lost 7 bases; unmatched junction nucleotides: 10. Germline values: CDR1 SGHDT, CDR2 YYEEEE. The CDR3 coding sequence is TGTGCCAGCTCCCTAGCGGGAGGTTTGAATAATGAGCAGTTCTTC. The encoded protein is CASSLAGGLNNEQFF. The whole variable domain, filled in from reference TRBV5-6 and TRBJ2-1, reads DAGVTQSPTHLIKTRGQQVTLRCSPKSGHDTVSWYQQALGQGPQFIFQYYEEEERQRGNFPDRFSGHQFPNYSSELNVNALLLGDSALYLCASSLAGGLNNEQFFGPGTRLTVL.

The rearrangement joins TRBV4-3 to TRBJ1-2; 9 bases are shared with TRBD1. V lost 0 bases, J lost 4 bases, and 6 bases stayed unmatched. The CDR3 totals 16 residues. Germline CDR1 and CDR2: LGHNA and YSLEER. Written as DNA, the CDR3 is TGCGCCAGCAGCCAAGATCCGGGACAGGGATTCTATGGCTACACCTTC. This codes for CASSQDPGQGFYGYTF.

V gene TRBV28 combines with J gene TRBJ2-5, with 11 bases lining up with TRBD1. Germline V lookup: CDR1 MDHEN, CDR2 SYDVKM. J gave up 6 bases and V 2 bases, and 5 bases lay outside the gene matches. The length of the CDR3 is 15 residues. The CDR3 DNA reads TGTGCCAGCAGTTTAGGACAGGGGGCCAGCCAGACCCAGTACTTC. Translating it yields CASSLGQGASQTQYF.

This chain connects TRBV4-2 to TRBJ1-1; D possibly corresponds to TRBD1 (5 bases). Deletions cut 1 base from V and 0 bases from J, with 12 bases between. The length of the CDR3 is 16 residues. Per germline, CDR1 LGHNA and CDR2 YNFKEQ. The CDR3 sequence is CASSQGGRVMNTEAFF. In DNA, the CDR3 is TGTGCCAGCAGCCAAGGGGGCAGGGTCATGAACACTGAAGCTTTCTTT.

The gene calls are TRBV4-3 and TRBJ2-1, with 7 bases fitting TRBD1. V trimming: 1 base; J trimming: 4 bases; junction bases outside the gene matches: 4. CDR1 is LGHNA and CDR2 is YSLEER in the germline V gene. The CDR3 spans 15 residues. CDR3 loop: CASSQGHRGYNEQFF. The CDR3 region has the DNA TGCGCCAGCAGCCAAGGTCACAGGGGATACAATGAGCAGTTCTTC.

The genes are TRBV28 and TRBJ2-1; TRBD2 aligns across 7 bases. V lost 6 bases, J lost 10 bases, and 9 bases stayed unmatched. This CDR3 spans 13 amino acids. The germline V gene encodes CDR1 MDHEN and CDR2 SYDVKM. The CDR3 spells CASSLLTSREQFF. For the CDR3, the DNA is TGTGCCAGCAGCCTATTGACTAGCCGGGAGCAGTTCTTC.

This clone was observed many times. The chain couples TRBV28 to TRBJ2-6, with D maybe TRBD1 (6 bases). The CDR3 consists of 16 residues. The V gene lost 7 bases and the J gene lost 3 bases, with 16 bases spanning the gap. From germline, CDR1 is MDHEN and CDR2 SYDVKM. CDR3 residues: CASNQDSFGGANVLTF. CDR3 sequence (DNA): TGTGCCAGCAACCAGGACAGCTTTGGTGGGGCCAACGTCCTGACTTTC.